This entry features one T cell receptor (beta chain) sequence. The specificity of this receptor is unknown. TCRdb lists the instrument as NextSeq 550. The Human TCR Profiling Kit (MiLaboratory) was used to prepare UMI-labeled 5' RACE TRB cDNA libraries. The full amount of extracted RNA was used for cDNA synthesis, and the full amount of resulting cDNA was used for PCR amplification. The libraries were made side by side, with each library going through the same number of PCR cycles. Processing in the source paper ran as follows. MIGEC and MiXCR extracted about 53,000 +/- 10,000 unique UMI-labeled TRB cDNA molecules per library, requiring at least two reads per UMI. Each library averaged about 38,000 +/- 11,000 functional in-frame TRB CDR3 nucleotide clonotypes without stop codons. After each sample was downsampled to 5000 UMI-labeled TRB molecules, VDJtools was used to calculate diversity metrics such as normalized Shannon-Wiener and Chao1. VDJtools computed clonotype-size-weighted physicochemical properties of the central five CDR3 residues: interaction energy, strength, volume and Kidera factor 4. Following TCRdb reprocessing, every CDR3 protein sequence forms one entry, and DNA is not provided. These V and J calls are TCRdb output, not the study's own analysis. The sample's clone listing holds about 82,000 distinct CDR3 sequences. The ten largest make up roughly 0.99% of the sample.

For each CD8+ T cell subset, flow sorting was done in triplicate, and around 300,000 cells per subset went directly into RLT lysis buffer. Naive CD8+ T cells were defined stringently as CD45RO-CCR7+CD27+CD95- to exclude memory contaminants. Peripheral blood mononuclear cells were isolated from buffy coats using standard density gradient centrifugation. Naive CXCR3-negative and CXCR3-positive CD8+ T cells were flow-sorted on a FACSAria III. Total RNA was extracted from sorted cells with an RNeasy Mini Kit. This entry comes from a study of CXCR3-negative and CXCR3-positive naive CD8 T cells (dated by TCRdb to between 2018 and 2020). For context, the study as a whole: About 150 million TRB reads were obtained in total, roughly 1.5 +/- 0.3 million reads per library. The diversity and physicochemical repertoire analyses included about a dozen donors pooled from two independent experiments. Naive subsets from 5 or 6 donors and memory cells from 3 donors were included in the TRBV-TRBJ cluster analysis.

General findings and caveats noted by the study authors: Compared with CXCR3-negative naive cells, CXCR3-positive naive cells had TRB CDR3s with higher hydrophobicity (lower Kidera factor 4), lower energy, and higher strength and volume indices. Repertoire diversity was comparably high in both naive subsets but much lower in memory CD8+ T cells. Freshly isolated PBMCs were used for most assays because CXCR3 expression went down partially after cryopreservation. Within the same donor, TRBV-TRBJ usage looked similar between naive CXCR3-negative and CXCR3-positive cells, but memory cells had distinct patterns. Because surface CD5, which is linked to self-reactivity in mice, was comparable between the naive subsets, TCR interaction strength was also inferred from the physicochemical properties of TRB CDR3s.

The sample was naive CXCR3- CD8+ T cells from blood. In light of the paper, this sample's cell subset or site label describes: CD45RO-CCR7+CD27+CD95- naive CD8+ T cells lacking CXCR3 (TNR3-). This receptor was identified in a human donor in good health. Some clones in this sample may be carry-over from other donors' samples.

The CDR3: CASSSIAGSAPDYQYF. The chain is encoded by TRBV5-1 joined to TRBJ2-7; TCRdb calls TRBD2, which cannot be checked without DNA. The CDR3 runs 16 residues from the cysteine to the phenylalanine. No DNA accompanies this entry. For CDR1 and CDR2, the germline V gene lists SGHRS and YFSETQ.